The clone carrying this TCR beta chain occurred a few times. This entry belongs to a study of T cells in narcolepsy. Only in-frame clones appear in the TCRdb table, and some are missing; sequencing was by immunoSEQ multiplex PCR. Among some 30,000 clones, 70% to 80% were seen once, and the ten largest hold over 0.95%. CDR1 and CDR2 (germline): GTSNPN, SVGIG (reference sequence). The V and J ends lost 3 bases and 4 bases respectively, with 10 bases between them. The CDR3 consists of 12 residues. The chain couples TRBV30 to TRBJ2-7, with no clear D. The receptor's source is a human donor with narcolepsy. Material: CD45RA- memory CD4+ T cells from PBMCs. The CDR3 DNA reads TGTGCCTGGAGGCTGGCGAGTTACGAGCAGTACTTC. It specifies CAWRLASYEQYF.